The T cell receptor beta chain under discussion was sequenced for a study of cytomegalovirus exposure and HLA in healthy donors. Whole-study findings and limits: Rarity held for most TCR sequences, but there were some public TCRs that occurred in many donors. A list of more than 150 TCR beta chains associated with cytomegalovirus was given. According to reports, the classifier identified cytomegalovirus status with high specificity and sensitivity.

This clone is a singleton in its sample. Its antigen is as yet unknown. The CDR3 spans 16 residues. Trimming removed 0 bases from V and 2 bases from J, with 11 bases in between. In germline, CDR1 is MNHEY, CDR2 SMNVEV (reference sequence). Only in-frame clones appear in the TCRdb table, and some are missing; sequencing was by immunoSEQ multiplex PCR. The data contain tens of thousands of clones, 90% to 95% of them singletons. The rearrangement links TRBV27 to TRBJ1-3, with D unresolved. Sequencing was performed on PBMCs. This clonotype was obtained from a man aged 18-30 years in good health and CMV-seropositive. DNA for the CDR3: TGTGCCAGCAGTTTATCCGGGGTATTCACTGGAAACACCATATATTTT. Protein sequence: CASSLSGVFTGNTIYF.